This T cell receptor beta chain originates from a study of identifying expanded T cells in peripheral blood. A note on this clone: What it binds is not known.

General study results and limits: Over around two and four weeks, about 17 and 20 clones changed, versus roughly 1.1 between replicates. Across healthy donors, higher total template counts meant significantly greater roughly 2-week count variance.

During the collection period, no donor immune events like infections were recorded. Libraries were prepared by immunoSEQ multiplex PCR; TCRdb keeps only in-frame clonotypes and omits some of them. Among about 90,000 clones listed, roughly 86% were seen once. Looked up from germline, CDR1 is MGHRA and CDR2 is YSYEKL. V was trimmed by 3 bases and J by 4 bases, leaving 12 bases between them. The CDR3 is made up of 14 amino acids. Sequencing was performed on blood. This chain links TRBV4-1 with TRBJ2-5; D may be TRBD1 (6 bases). The clonotype originates from a person between 18 and 75 years old in good health. The CDR3 nucleotides are TGCGCCAGCAGCCAGAGTAAGGGGGTAGAGACCCAGTACTTC. This translates into CASSQSKGVETQYF.